In this sample, the clone carrying this T cell receptor beta chain turned up a few times. Its specificity is not known. Use of 60 Vbeta and 13 Jbeta primers characterized the PCR. Original analysis: In a later analysis, 70 million to 80 million unique TCR beta chains included roughly 11 million shared by two or more donors. Profiled with immunoSEQ multiplex PCR; TCRdb holds only in-frame clones, not every one. V and J calls plus clone size are reproduced from that table; the DNA served to infer D and trimming. The table lists approximately 150,000 clones, around 75% of them singletons. The CDR3 sequence is 17 residues long. V shed 0 bases and J 2 bases; nucleotides not matched to a gene: 8. Germline V gene sequence: CDR1 LNHNV, CDR2 YYDKDF (reference sequence). Every donor was a healthy person donating bone marrow. The data originate from a study of cytomegalovirus exposure and HLA in healthy donors.

Study-level results: Donors belonging to an Asian-associated ancestry cluster reportedly showed fewer N-insertions in productive TCRs than the approximately 690-donor mean, according to what a later analysis found. HLA alleles showed associations with 15,000 to 20,000 TCR beta sequences in a later analysis, at a 0.05 false discovery rate.

This clonotype was sampled from a human donor in good health. Sequenced material: PBMCs. The chain combines TRBV15 with TRBJ2-7, with TRBD2 matching 9 bases. CDR3 protein: CATSRDRAGGPAYEQYF. The CDR3 DNA is TGTGCCACCAGCAGAGATCGAGCGGGAGGACCTGCCTACGAGCAGTACTTC.